This TCR beta chain comes out of a study of blood T cells in healthy people across ages. The study's findings and limits: Naive T cell percentage showed a strong correlation with TCR beta diversity. Whereas aged donors had fewer naive CD4+ cells, long-lived donors had more of them and higher diversity. Estimates drawn from one million T cells were deemed to understate diversity.

The study isolated at least 6.5 million PBMCs from each sample. Through a sample-barcoded 5' primer and a J-beta primer mix, a second PCR was run for 7 to 11 cycles. Each CDR3 protein is one row after TCRdb ran MiXCR on the 5' RACE reads. The sample yields some 860,000 distinct CDR3 sequences, about 56% seen once. Concerning this clonotype: The antigen is not known.

Unmatched junction bases numbered 11, after V lost 3 bases and J lost 0 bases. Germline-derived CDR1 and CDR2 are SGHKS and YYEKEE (reference sequence). This CDR3 has 18 amino acids. The receptor's source is a man in his forties in good health. Sequenced input: blood. The chain couples TRBV5-5 to TRBJ2-5, with 10 nucleotides matching TRBD2. The CDR3 loop reads CASSYLPPSGGYQETQYF. The CDR3 DNA is TGTGCCAGCAGCTACCTACCTCCTAGCGGGGGATACCAAGAGACCCAGTACTTC.